This T cell receptor (beta chain) came from a study of Ad26.COV2.S vaccination and SARS-CoV-2 variants. At the level of the study: Vaccine-arm donor from the placebo-controlled COV1001 Ad26.COV2.S trial.

Germline V CDR1 and CDR2: MRHNA, SNTAGT. J lost 0 bases, V lost 4 bases, and 3 bases had no gene match. The CDR3 has 15 amino acids. The sample's treatment: some 20 received Ad26.COV2.S at low or high dose, single or two shots; five or six received placebo; per-sample allocation not given. All samples were drawn on day 63, counting from the first vaccine or placebo injection. Profiling relied on immunoSEQ multiplex PCR, and the TCRdb table lists in-frame clones only, not all of them. Among around 300,000 clones, 86% were seen once, and the ten largest hold roughly 10%. The source is a person aged 18-65 years who received the Ad26.COV2.S COVID-19 vaccine or a placebo. The sample in question was peripheral blood, obtained in a trial of Ad26.COV2.S vaccine versus placebo. The rearrangement joins TRBV6-4 to TRBJ2-1; 7 bases line up with TRBD2. The CDR3 DNA reads TGTGCCAGCAGTGCCGGGGGGAGCTCCTACAATGAGCAGTTCTTC. Translated, it gives CASSAGGSSYNEQFF.